One and the same sample provided the 23 T cell receptor beta chains below, sequenced in a study of molecular identifiers for immune sequencing clone quantification. TCRdb independently ran MiXCR on the PCR reads; one entry per CDR3 protein. The table shows about 640,000 distinct CDR3 sequences, with roughly 21% occurring only once. What was sequenced was naive CD8+ T cells from blood, with Jurkat cell RNA spiked in. The subset denotes: FACS-sorted CD8+CD4-CCR7+CD45RA+ naive T cells. The receptor source for this set is a human donor in good health. Some libraries in this study had Jurkat cell RNA spiked in.

There are many counts of this clonotype. This rearrangement joins TRBV6-2 or TRBV6-3 to TRBJ1-6; D is unclear. V lost 6 bases to trimming and J lost 7 bases, with 16 bases between them. The germline V gene encodes CDR1 MNHEY and CDR2 SVGEGT. This CDR3 has 15 residues. CDR3 sequence reads: CASSEASAINSPLHF. In nucleotides, the CDR3 is TGTGCCAGCAGCGAGGCGTCGGCCATCAATTCACCCCTCCACTTT.

The table lists this clonotype with a few counts. The rearrangement joins TRBV7-9 to TRBJ2-1; tentatively, D is TRBD2 (6 bases). There are 15 residues in the CDR3. Germline V gene sequence: CDR1 SEHNR, CDR2 FQNEAQ (reference sequence). V shed 5 bases and J shed 4 bases, with 15 bases lying between them. The CDR3 DNA reads as TGTGCCAGCAGCCCTGCGCGGGACCTATACAATGAGCAGTTCTTC. The encoded protein is CASSPARDLYNEQFF.

The chain has TRBV11-2 and TRBJ2-7, with D possibly being TRBD1 (5 bases). Germline V gene data show CDR1 as SGHAT and CDR2 as FQNNGV. The CDR3 consists of 13 residues. V was trimmed by 5 bases and J by 2 bases, leaving 10 bases between them. CDR3 residues: CASSGRTPYEQYF. In DNA, the CDR3 is TGTGCCAGCAGCGGGCGGACACCCTACGAGCAGTACTTC.

This sequence joins TRBV27 and TRBJ1-5; D might be TRBD1 (6 bases). This CDR3 region has 15 residues. Germline assignment: CDR1 MNHEY and CDR2 SMNVEV (reference sequence). V was shortened by 2 bases and J by 2 bases, with 10 bases between the two germline ends. The CDR3 DNA follows: TGTGCCAGCAGTTTAAGGGGGAATGGCAATCAGCCCCAGCATTTT. It translates to CASSLRGNGNQPQHF.

The chain carries TRBV3-1 and TRBJ2-7; 14 positions match TRBD2. V trimming: 3 bases; J trimming: 7 bases; junction bases outside the gene matches: 2. The germline V gene has CDR1 LGHDT and CDR2 YNNKEL (reference sequence). The CDR3 sequence is 14 residues long. CDR3 amino acids: CASSQTSGREEQYF. Here the CDR3 DNA reads TGTGCCAGCAGCCAGACTAGCGGGAGGGAAGAGCAGTACTTC.

The sample holds a few counts of this clonotype. The chain combines TRBV19 with TRBJ2-7; 7 bases match TRBD2. Germline values: CDR1 LNHDA, CDR2 SQIVND (reference sequence). The CDR3 contains 15 residues. J lost 3 bases, V lost 3 bases, and 8 bases had no gene match. The CDR3, as DNA: TGTGCCAGTAGTATCTGGGGCGGGAGCGACTACGAGCAGTACTTC. Protein product: CASSIWGGSDYEQYF.

As concerns this clonotype: It may be a read error: a sequence one base away is much more abundant. V is TRBV20-1 and J is TRBJ2-7; perhaps TRBD2 as D (5 bases). The germline CDR1 and CDR2 sequences are DFQATT and SNEGSKA (reference sequence). This CDR3 is 13 amino acids long. CDR3 nucleotide sequence: TGCAGTGCTAGCGCACTACTAGTTTACGAGCCGTACTTC. Translated: CSASALLVYEPYF.

This clonotype has a count of ten or more. The chain recombines TRBV28 with TRBJ1-5; TRBD1 matches at 8 bases. The CDR3 spans 17 residues. Unmatched junction bases numbered 12, after V lost 6 bases and J lost 2 bases. Germline V gives CDR1 MDHEN, CDR2 SYDVKM. CDR3 protein: CASSTGSGGGRNQPQHF. CDR3 sequence (DNA): TGTGCCAGCAGCACCGGATCAGGGGGCGGGCGCAATCAGCCCCAGCATTTT.

This chain uses TRBV20-1 with TRBJ2-7; D not certain. The V and J ends lost 3 bases and 2 bases respectively, with 11 bases between them. This CDR3 is built from 13 residues. The V gene's germline CDR1 is DFQATT and CDR2 SNEGSKA (reference sequence). The CDR3 here is CSASLPETYEQYF. Here the CDR3 DNA reads TGCAGTGCTAGTCTGCCTGAGACCTACGAGCAGTACTTC.

This clonotype was seen a handful of times. The chain links TRBV7-2 to TRBJ2-2; 10 bases are shared with TRBD2. Looked up from germline, CDR1 is SGHTA and CDR2 is FQGNSA. V shed 1 base and J 0 bases; nucleotides not matched to a gene: 8. The CDR3 totals 19 residues. CDR3 DNA: TGTGCCAGCAGCTTAGGGGGACCTGGACTAGCGGCGAACACCGGGGAGCTGTTTTTT. It encodes CASSLGGPGLAANTGELFF.

DNA of the CDR3: TGTGCCAGCAGTTACTCGCACGGGGAAGCTTTCTTT. Amino acids: CASSYSHGEAFF. The chain recombines TRBV6-2 or TRBV6-3 with TRBJ1-1; D not certain. Germline loops: CDR1 MNHEY, CDR2 SVGEGT. Deletions cut 0 bases from V and 8 bases from J, with 7 bases between. This CDR3 region has 12 residues.

The chain recombines TRBV20-1 with TRBJ2-3; 16 bases line up with TRBD2. CDR1 and CDR2 from the germline V gene are DFQATT and SNEGSKA (reference sequence). The ends lost 5 bases at V and 1 base at J; junction bases unmatched: 6. The CDR3 has 17 residues. CDR3 residues: CSADGTSGRGGTDTQYF. CDR3 DNA sequence: TGCAGTGCTGATGGGACTAGCGGGAGGGGGGGCACAGATACGCAGTATTTT.

Many counts were recorded for this clonotype. This chain uses TRBV5-4 with TRBJ1-1; D is possibly TRBD1 (5 bases). This CDR3 region has 13 residues. CDR1 SGHNT and CDR2 YYREEE come from the germline V gene (reference sequence). V was shortened by 6 bases and J by 2 bases, with 11 bases between the two germline ends. This CDR3 is CASKGEPNTEAFF. The DNA for the CDR3 is TGTGCCAGCAAAGGGGAACCTAACACTGAAGCTTTCTTT.

In the case of this clonotype: The junction departs from germline at one end; a sequencing error may be responsible. The chain employs TRBV10-3 and TRBJ2-7, with D possibly matching TRBD1 (5 bases). Per germline, CDR1 ENHRY and CDR2 SYGVKD. The CDR3 runs to 14 residues. This chain's CDR3 is CAFSEQGTSYEQYF. The CDR3 DNA follows: TGTGCCTTCAGTGAGCAGGGTACTTCCTACGAGCAGTACTTC.

Note on this clonotype: A read error may be the cause here, since a much bigger clone is one base away. The DNA of the CDR3 is TGTGCCAGCAGTTTAACCCCAGGGGCCGGAAACACCATAAATTTT. This translates into CASSLTPGAGNTINF. The V gene is TRBV27, the J gene TRBJ1-3; TRBD1 is a possible D gene (6 bases). The CDR3 totals 15 residues. Germline CDR1 is MNHEY and CDR2 is SMNVEV (reference sequence).

This clonotype was seen a few times. This chain joins TRBV11-3 and TRBJ2-5, with D unclear. V was cut by 1 base and J by 4 bases, with 7 bases left in between. CDR3 length: 13 amino acids. CDR1 and CDR2 (germline): SGHNT, YENEEA. This chain's CDR3 is CASSLGTGETQYF. For the CDR3, the DNA is TGTGCCAGCAGCTTAGGGACCGGAGAGACCCAGTACTTC.

This clonotype has more than one count but fewer than ten. The chain has TRBV27 and TRBJ2-7, with TRBD1 identical over 9 bases. Germline CDR1 is MNHEY and CDR2 is SMNVEV (reference sequence). This CDR3 is 15 amino acids long. V shed 3 bases, J shed 2 bases, and the junction held 5 bases outside the gene matches. The CDR3 nucleotides are TGTGCCAGCAGTTTCGGACAGGGGAATACCTACGAGCAGTACTTC. It is translated as CASSFGQGNTYEQYF.

Only a few counts were recorded for this clonotype. The rearrangement uses TRBV6-5 and TRBJ1-5; TRBD1 matches 7 bases. CDR1 and CDR2 (germline): MNHEY, SVGAGI. There are 14 residues in the CDR3. Germline trimming cut 4 bases from V and 4 bases from J; bases unmatched to any gene: 4. The DNA for the CDR3 is TGTGCCAGCAGTTCCACGGACAGGAATCAGCCCCAGCATTTT. It translates to CASSSTDRNQPQHF.

There are many counts of this clonotype. The rearrangement uses TRBV15 and TRBJ2-3, with 10 bases identical to TRBD2. Germline V gives CDR1 LNHNV, CDR2 YYDKDF (reference sequence). With 1 base clipped from V and 0 bases from J, the junction kept 4 bases outside the gene matches. The CDR3 is 17 residues long. The CDR3 region is CATSRVPSGGSTDTQYF. CDR3 nucleotides: TGTGCCACCAGCAGAGTCCCTAGCGGGGGAAGCACAGATACGCAGTATTTT.

Regarding this clonotype: This may be a read error: a much more frequent sequence differs by one nucleotide. The chain uses TRBV9 and TRBJ1-4; tentative D call: TRBD1 (5 bases). This CDR3 is 17 amino acids long. Germline lookup yields CDR1 SGDLS and CDR2 YYNGEE. DNA for the CDR3: TGTGCCAGCAGCGCCGACAGCGTAGGGGCTACTAATGAAAAACTGCTTTTT. This gives the protein CASSADSVGATNEKLLF. The whole variable domain, remainder taken from reference TRBV9 and TRBJ1-4, is DSGVTQTPKHLITATGQRVTLRCSPRSGDLSVYWYQQSLDQGLQFLIQYYNGEERAKGNILERFSAQQFPDLHSELNLSSLELGDSALYFCASSADSVGATNEKLLFGSGTQLSVL.

With respect to this clonotype: A much larger clone sits a single nucleotide away, making a read error possible. The genes are TRBV15 and TRBJ2-5; D not certain. The CDR3 runs to 15 residues. Germline loops: CDR1 LNHNV, CDR2 YYDKDF (reference sequence). The CDR3: CATSRDGQGEETQCF. CDR3 DNA sequence: TGTGCCACCAGCAGAGATGGTCAAGGAGAAGAGACCCAGTGCTTC.

This clonotype has ten or more counts. This chain links TRBV12-3 or TRBV12-4 with TRBJ2-7; D may match TRBD1 or TRBD2 (5 bases each). The CDR3 sequence is 14 residues long. Trimming removed 5 bases at V and 2 bases at J, with 13 bases between. CDR3 loop: CASSERGVTYEQYF. The CDR3 DNA sequence: TGTGCCAGCAGTGAAAGGGGAGTGACCTACGAGCAGTACTTC.

This clonotype was seen many times. The chain employs TRBV6-6 and TRBJ2-2, with TRBD1 identical over 10 bases. There are 15 residues in the CDR3. Germline-derived CDR1 and CDR2 are MNHNY and SVGAGI (reference sequence). The V gene end was trimmed by 6 bases and the J gene end by 7 bases; junction bases not matched to a gene: 8. The CDR3 DNA reads as TGTGCCAGCAGCACGGGACAGGGGAGGGACGGGGAGCTGTTTTTT. It is translated as CASSTGQGRDGELFF.